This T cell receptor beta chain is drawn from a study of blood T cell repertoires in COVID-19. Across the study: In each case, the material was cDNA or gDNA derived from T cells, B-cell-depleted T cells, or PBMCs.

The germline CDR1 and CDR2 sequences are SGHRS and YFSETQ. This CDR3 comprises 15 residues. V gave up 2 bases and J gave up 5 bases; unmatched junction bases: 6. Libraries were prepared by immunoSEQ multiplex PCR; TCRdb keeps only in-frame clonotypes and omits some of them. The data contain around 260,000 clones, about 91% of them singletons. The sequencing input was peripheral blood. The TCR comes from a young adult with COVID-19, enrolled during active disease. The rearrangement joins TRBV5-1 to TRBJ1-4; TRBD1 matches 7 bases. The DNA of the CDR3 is TGCGCCAGCAGCTTACGGGACAGTCGAAATGAAAAACTGTTTTTT. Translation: CASSLRDSRNEKLFF.